This T cell receptor (beta chain) was obtained from a study of T-cell reconstitution after alpha-beta-depleted transplantation in children. Study-wide findings and caveats: As was reported, about two months after transplant, alpha-beta T cells came from several hundred expanded graft clones. Most T-cell counts and diversity one year after the transplant came from T cells that were newly produced. From surviving recipient T cells and thymic progenitors came the high day-60 TCRbeta diversity observed in some patients.

The CDR3 runs 14 residues. Germline CDR1 is MNHNS and CDR2 is SASEGT. The ends were cut back, 6 bases at V and 5 bases at J, with 17 bases in the middle. This clonotype was seen many times. Antigen specificity is unknown. Unique molecular identifiers featured in how the TCRbeta library was prepared. Each CDR3 protein gets one entry after TCRdb re-called the PCR reads with MiXCR. In the table there are around 270,000 distinct CDR3 sequences, almost 8% of which are singletons. This sequence was found in a female patient aged 2-9 years who had a stem cell transplant for Fanconi anemia, so the T cells may come from the graft donor. The chain links TRBV6-1 to TRBJ2-7; D possibly corresponds to TRBD1 (7 bases). Sequenced material: peripheral blood, taken 360 days after TCRalphabeta/CD19-depleted stem cell transplant. The CDR3 nucleotides read TGTGCCAGCAGACTCACCCAGGGGGGCCACGAGCAGTACTTC. Translated: CASRLTQGGHEQYF.